The rows below give T cell receptor beta chains drawn from one sample of a study of T-cell memory formation after mild COVID-19. TCRdb re-called the 5' RACE reads with MiXCR, one entry per CDR3 protein. The table has fewer than 650,000 distinct CDR3 sequences, less than 25% seen once. Sequencing input: PBMCs or a T cell subset sorted from them (not recorded which). The receptor source for this set is an adult woman who had mild COVID-19 (a few samples of this study predate the infection). Cell type and time point are not known. Both conserved end residues are part of each CDR3. D genes are given only for firm matches. Clone sizes are given selectively: once, few, many, or a class where the clone is expanded.

>NA|NA|TRBV13|TRBJ2-7
CASSFGDATYEQYF
TGTGCCAGCAGCTTTGGGGACGCCACCTACGAGCAGTACTTC
>few|TRBD2|TRBV7-9|TRBJ2-2
CASSLEAGVGTGELFF
TGTGCCAGCAGCTTAGAAGCGGGAGTGGGGACCGGGGAGCTGTTTTTT
>few|TRBD1|TRBV4-1|TRBJ2-7
CASSKGAGSYEQYF
TGCGCCAGCAGCAAGGGGGCCGGTTCCTACGAGCAGTACTTC
>NA|TRBD2|TRBV27|TRBJ2-1
CASSLNSGRAGEQFF
TGTGCCAGCAGTTTGAATAGCGGGAGGGCCGGTGAGCAGTTCTTC
>NA|TRBD2|TRBV12-3/TRBV12-4|TRBJ2-5
CASSLPPSGAQLETQYF
TGTGCCAGCAGCCTACCCCCCAGCGGGGCTCAGTTAGAGACCCAGTACTTC
>few|TRBD1|TRBV2|TRBJ2-7
CASSAVWDRTAYEQYF
TGTGCCAGCAGTGCGGTTTGGGACAGGACGGCCTACGAGCAGTACTTC
>few|TRBD2|TRBV6-2/TRBV6-3|TRBJ2-7
CASSPRTSGSAYEQYF
TGTGCCAGCAGCCCGAGGACTAGCGGGTCCGCCTACGAGCAGTACTTC
>once|TRBD1|TRBV5-6|TRBJ2-7
CASSPDRGRYSYEQYF
TGTGCCAGCAGCCCTGACAGGGGGCGTTACTCCTACGAGCAGTACTTC
>NA|NA|TRBV4-1|TRBJ2-3
CASSQTPGTDTQYF
TGCGCCAGCAGCCAAACGCCTGGCACAGATACGCAGTATTTT
>NA|NA|TRBV2|TRBJ2-7
CASSEAFRYEQYF
TGTGCCAGCAGTGAAGCGTTCCGCTACGAGCAGTACTTC
>NA|TRBD1|TRBV7-2|TRBJ2-1
CASSLEQGAHNEQFF
TGTGCCAGCAGCTTAGAACAGGGGGCGCACAATGAGCAGTTCTTC
>NA|TRBD1|TRBV19|TRBJ1-5
CASSTVTGQPQHF
TGTGCCAGTAGTACCGTGACAGGGCAGCCCCAGCATTTT
>NA|TRBD1|TRBV24-1|TRBJ1-2
CATSDGTEGFGRGYTF
TGTGCCACCAGTGACGGGACAGAAGGATTCGGACGTGGCTACACCTTC
>NA|NA|TRBV18|TRBJ1-1
CASSPGAGAGTEAFF
TGTGCCAGCTCACCAGGTGCAGGGGCCGGCACTGAAGCTTTCTTT
>many|NA|TRBV7-8|TRBJ1-2
CASSLDRWTYGYTF
TGTGCCAGCAGCTTAGATCGGTGGACGTATGGCTACACCTTC
>few|NA|TRBV7-9|TRBJ2-1
CASSLPIHIYNEQFF
TGTGCCAGCAGCTTACCCATCCATATTTACAATGAGCAGTTCTTC
>NA|NA|TRBV12-3/TRBV12-4|TRBJ1-5
CASSWGRVPVQPQHF
TGTGCCAGCAGCTGGGGACGAGTTCCCGTTCAGCCCCAGCATTTT
>many|TRBD2|TRBV7-9|TRBJ2-3
CASSFAGGTDTQYF
TGTGCCAGCAGCTTCGCGGGGGGCACAGATACGCAGTATTTT
>NA|NA|TRBV6-1|TRBJ2-1
CASSGTPDEQFF
TGTGCCAGCAGCGGGACCCCCGATGAGCAGTTCTTC
>NA|NA|TRBV18|TRBJ1-1
CASYATGNTEAFF
TGTGCCAGCTATGCGACAGGGAACACTGAAGCTTTCTTT
>NA|TRBD2|TRBV2|TRBJ2-3
CASCRGDADTQYF
TGTGCCAGCTGTCGGGGGGACGCAGATACGCAGTATTTT
>many|NA|TRBV5-1|TRBJ2-1
CASSITGHNEQFF
TGCGCCAGCAGCATCACAGGGCACAATGAGCAGTTCTTC
>NA|TRBD2|TRBV12-3/TRBV12-4|TRBJ2-7
CASSLGTSRYEQYF
TGTGCCAGCAGTTTGGGGACTAGTAGGTACGAGCAGTACTTC
>NA|NA|TRBV4-1|TRBJ2-5
CASSQDEAAEETQYF
TGCGCCAGCAGCCAAGATGAGGCAGCAGAAGAGACCCAGTACTTC
>few|NA|TRBV9|TRBJ2-5
CASSVGGVQETQYF
TGTGCCAGCAGCGTAGGGGGGGTCCAAGAGACCCAGTACTTC